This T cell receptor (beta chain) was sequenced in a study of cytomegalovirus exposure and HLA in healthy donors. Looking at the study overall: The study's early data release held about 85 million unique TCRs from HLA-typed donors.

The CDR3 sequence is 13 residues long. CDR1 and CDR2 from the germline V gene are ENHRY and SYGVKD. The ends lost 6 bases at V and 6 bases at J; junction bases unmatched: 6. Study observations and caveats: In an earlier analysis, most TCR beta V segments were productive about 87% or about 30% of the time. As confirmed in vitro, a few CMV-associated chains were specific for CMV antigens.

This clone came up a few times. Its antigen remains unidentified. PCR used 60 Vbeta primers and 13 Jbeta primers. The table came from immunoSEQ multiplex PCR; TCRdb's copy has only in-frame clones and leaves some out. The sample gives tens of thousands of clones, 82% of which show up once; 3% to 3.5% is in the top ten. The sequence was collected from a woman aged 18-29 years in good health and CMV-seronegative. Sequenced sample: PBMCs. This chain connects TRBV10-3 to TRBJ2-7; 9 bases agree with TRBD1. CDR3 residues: CAISRDREPEQYF. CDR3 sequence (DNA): TGTGCCATCAGCCGGGACAGGGAGCCCGAGCAGTACTTC.